This T cell receptor (beta chain) was obtained from a study of T cell responses to AZD1222 COVID-19 vaccine. This clone appeared a few times. Antigen specificity is unknown. Trimming left V 8 bases short and J 9 bases short, with 17 bases between. Germline assignment: CDR1 SNHLY and CDR2 FYNNEI. The CDR3 is 13 amino acids. TCRdb's table, derived via immunoSEQ multiplex PCR, lists solely in-frame clones and lacks some. The sample lists 110,000 to 150,000 clones, approximately 90% occurring once. The study, taken as a whole, reports: There were vaccine-associated CD4 TCRs across spike, dominant at 160-218 and 743-854. In a largely white British group with more females than males, clonal diversity was possibly underestimated.

The source is an adult in good health. The chain recombines TRBV2 with TRBJ1-5; D might be TRBD1 (5 bases). Sample: peripheral blood, taken on day 0 of AZD1222 vaccination. The CDR3 DNA reads TGTGCCAGCCGAGGCAGGGAGAGAGGGCCCCAGCATTTT. It translates to CASRGRERGPQHF.